These T cell receptor beta chains were read from a single sample in a study of CD4 T cells in relation to SARS-CoV-2 and coronaviruses. Measured with immunoSEQ multiplex PCR; TCRdb has only the in-frame clones, and not every one. The sample lists tens of thousands of clones, roughly 80% occurring once. For these TCRs, the target antigens are not known. The sequencing sample was made of CD4+ T cells from PBMCs, cultured in vitro. Receptors originate from a human donor in good health. Each CDR3 is given with its conserved first and last residue. D genes are given only for firm matches. Only some rows state a clone size, as once, few, many or a class for expanded clones.

V gene	D gene	J gene	clone size	CDR3 length	CDR3 DNA	CDR3 protein
TRBV11-2	TRBD2	TRBJ2-5	.	16	TGTGCCAGCAGCTTGGCAACACTAGCGGGAGGCGAGACCCAGTACTTC	CASSLATLAGGETQYF
TRBV24-1	.	TRBJ2-7	.	14	TGTGCCACCAGTGTTTCCGGGGGCTCCCACGAGCAGTACTTC	CATSVSGGSHEQYF
TRBV28	.	TRBJ1-2	.	13	TGTGCCAGCAGAGCCGACAGGAACTTTGGCTACACCTTC	CASRADRNFGYTF
TRBV3-1/TRBV3-2	.	TRBJ1-1	.	14	TGTGCCAGCAGCCAATTCGGTGGGGACACTGAAGCTTTCTTT	CASSQFGGDTEAFF
TRBV3-1/TRBV3-2	TRBD2	TRBJ2-3	.	15	TGTGCCAGCAGCCATGTGGCGGGAGTGTGGGATACGCAGTATTTT	CASSHVAGVWDTQYF
TRBV3-1/TRBV3-2	.	TRBJ2-2	.	11	TGTGCCAGCAGCCATTCCGGGGAGCTGTTTTTT	CASSHSGELFF
TRBV2	.	TRBJ1-4	few	14	TGTGCCAGCAGTGATGGGACCCTTAATGAAAAACTGTTTTTT	CASSDGTLNEKLFF
TRBV27	.	TRBJ2-2	few	14	TGTGCCAGCAGCAACAGGGCGGGCACCGGGGAGCTGTTTTTT	CASSNRAGTGELFF
TRBV15	TRBD1	TRBJ2-5	few	16	TGTGCCACCAGCAGAAGACAGGGGTCGTTTACAGAGACCCAGTACTTC	CATSRRQGSFTETQYF
TRBV7-3	TRBD1	TRBJ2-3	.	14	TGTGCCAGCAGCACGGGACAGAGCGCAGATACGCAGTATTTT	CASSTGQSADTQYF
TRBV3-1/TRBV3-2	TRBD1	TRBJ1-1	few	15	TGTGCCAGCAGCCAGGCACGGGACAGGGACACTGAAGCTTTCTTT	CASSQARDRDTEAFF
TRBV20-1	.	TRBJ1-5	few	14	TGCAGTGCTAGTCCCGACAGTAGCAATCAGCCCCAGCATTTT	CSASPDSSNQPQHF
TRBV28	TRBD1	TRBJ2-2	few	17	TGTGCCAGCAGCCAGGGACAGGGGGTTGCGATCACCGGGGAGCTGTTTTTT	CASSQGQGVAITGELFF